This T cell receptor beta chain originates from a study of control samples from healthy donors and cancer patients. The CDR3 is made up of 13 amino acids. Trimming took 7 bases from V and 2 from J, leaving 13 bases between them. The germline CDR1 and CDR2 sequences are GTSNPN and SVGIG (reference sequence). Here immunoSEQ multiplex PCR was the method, and the copy in TCRdb shows in-frame clones only, minus some. Of 35,000 to 55,000 clones listed, roughly 77% are singletons. The specimen sequenced was formalin-fixed, paraffin-embedded tissue. This clonotype originated in a male donor with melanoma. The rearrangement uses TRBV30 and TRBJ2-3, with D perhaps TRBD1 (6 bases). CDR3 amino acids: CASTQGNTDTQYF. CDR3 DNA sequence: TGTGCCTCTACACAGGGAAACACAGATACGCAGTATTTT.